The clone carrying this TCR beta chain was picked up many times. Its antigen is currently unknown. Blood dates from first hyperthyroidism diagnosis, before any ophthalmopathy symptoms. The germline CDR1 and CDR2 sequences are KGHSH and LQKENI. Trimming left V 9 bases short and J 1 base short, with 16 bases between. The CDR3 spans 15 residues. This record belongs to a study of T cells in Graves' hyperthyroidism and ophthalmopathy. Study at large: Peripheral blood draws took place at initial diagnosis, ahead of any treatment. Study observations and caveats: Blood also held most thyroid clonotypes expanded beyond 0.001.

Amplified TCR beta CDR3 regions came from RNA transcripts. With the HTBI primer set, the TCR CDR3 went through a first round of RT-PCR. MiXCR was run by TCRdb on the multiplex PCR reads, yielding one entry per CDR3 protein. Of 250,000 to 300,000 distinct CDR3 sequences listed, approximately 12% were seen once; the top ten hold almost 8%. V is TRBV18 and J is TRBJ1-5; tentatively, D is TRBD1 (5 bases). The TCR originated in a woman aged 25 to 39 with Graves' hyperthyroidism that later progressed to Graves' ophthalmopathy. Sequencing input: blood. The CDR3 sequence: CASVPREESNQPQHF. The CDR3 DNA follows: TGTGCCAGTGTACCCAGGGAGGAGAGCAATCAGCCCCAGCATTTT.